This entry lists 31 T cell receptor beta chains sequenced from one sample in a study of OX40 agonist ivuxolimab in advanced cancers. The assay was immunoSEQ multiplex PCR, and TCRdb's table has in-frame clones only and misses some. The table lists around 60,000 clones, around nine tenths of them singletons. Sequenced here: CD4+ or CD8+ T cells sorted from blood, sampled in a trial of the OX40 agonist ivuxolimab. Receptor source: an adult with an advanced solid tumor such as melanoma, head and neck, liver or kidney cancer.

This chain links TRBV2 with TRBJ2-3; D may be TRBD2 (5 bases). This CDR3 has 14 residues. V dropped 4 bases and J dropped 4 bases, with 12 bases sitting between them. Germline lookup yields CDR1 SNHLY and CDR2 FYNNEI. The CDR3 nucleotides are TGTGCCAGCAGTGGGAGGTTGGCGCCAGATACGCAGTATTTT. Encoded protein: CASSGRLAPDTQYF.

This clone was detected a few times. Within the sample, other DNA sequences also encode this same CDR3. This rearrangement joins TRBV11-2 to TRBJ2-7; 12 nucleotides align to TRBD2. CDR1 is SGHAT, CDR2 FQNNGV, per germline. The J segment lost 6 bases and the V segment lost 5 bases, leaving 5 bases of the junction unmatched. The CDR3 has 14 residues. CDR3 nucleotide sequence: TGTGCCAGCAGCCGACTAGCGGGAGCGGGCGAGCAGTACTTC. Amino acid sequence: CASSRLAGAGEQYF.

This clone has just a few counts. The rearrangement uses TRBV18 and TRBJ2-7; D is unclear. V was shortened by 2 bases and J by 2 bases, with 7 bases between the two germline ends. Germline CDR1 reads KGHSH; CDR2 reads LQKENI. The CDR3 has 13 residues. For the CDR3, the DNA is TGTGCCAGCTCACCAACGAGAGCCTACGAGCAGTACTTC. It yields the protein CASSPTRAYEQYF.

The genes are TRBV15 and TRBJ2-7; D is unclear. The CDR3 consists of 13 residues. Looked up from germline, CDR1 is LNHNV and CDR2 is YYDKDF (reference sequence). V was trimmed by 1 base and J by 6 bases, leaving 10 bases between them. The CDR3 DNA reads as TGTGCCACCAGCAGAGCGCGTGTCAGCGAGCAGTACTTC. Translating gives CATSRARVSEQYF.

The CDR3 sequence: CASSQAGKVEQFF. DNA for the CDR3: TGTGCCAGCAGCCAAGCGGGAAAAGTTGAGCAGTTCTTC. The chain links TRBV14 to TRBJ2-1; D is perhaps TRBD2 (5 bases). The germline V gene has CDR1 SGHDN and CDR2 FVKESK. This CDR3 is 13 amino acids long. V lost 1 base and J lost 9, with 10 bases in between.

This sequence joins TRBV28 and TRBJ1-4; maybe TRBD1 (5 bases). Germline CDR1 is MDHEN and CDR2 is SYDVKM. Trimming stripped 2 bases from V and 13 bases from J, with 17 bases between. The CDR3 covers 14 residues. The CDR3 region has the DNA TGTGCCAGCAGTTTAGGGGGTCCCGAGAAAATACTGTTTTTT. As protein: CASSLGGPEKILFF.

This chain joins TRBV9 and TRBJ1-1; a weak D match, TRBD1 (5 bases). V was cut by 4 bases and J by 4 bases, with 20 bases left in between. The CDR3 covers 16 residues. Germline CDR1 is SGDLS and CDR2 is YYNGEE. The CDR3 DNA sequence: TGTGCCAGCAGCCCGCATGGGGGGTGGTTAGGCACTGAAGCTTTCTTT. Translated: CASSPHGGWLGTEAFF.

This clone has more than one count but fewer than ten. The chain recombines TRBV30 with TRBJ1-1; D gene unclear. The CDR3 is made up of 10 amino acids. V gave up 4 bases and J gave up 4 bases, with 4 bases separating them. The V gene's germline CDR1 is GTSNPN and CDR2 SVGIG (reference sequence). The chain's CDR3 is CAWILTEAFF. The CDR3, as DNA: TGTGCCTGGATCCTCACTGAAGCTTTCTTT.

This chain uses TRBV5-6 with TRBJ1-5; D unclear. This CDR3 contains 14 residues. The germline CDR1 and CDR2 sequences are SGHDT and YYEEEE. V lost 2 bases and J 5 bases, leaving 11 bases between the germline ends. DNA of the CDR3: TGTGCCAGCAGCTTAGGGAGTGTGGATCAGCCCCAGCATTTT. Encoded protein: CASSLGSVDQPQHF.

This clone has only a few counts. The chain combines TRBV11-2 with TRBJ2-7, with TRBD2 matching 9 bases. The CDR3 contains 16 residues. CDR1 is SGHAT and CDR2 is FQNNGV in the germline V gene. Unmatched junction bases numbered 8, after V lost 5 bases and J lost 0 bases. The CDR3, as DNA: TGTGCCAGCAGCCCCTATGCGGGACTAGCCTCCTACGAGCAGTACTTC. It yields the protein CASSPYAGLASYEQYF.

The genes are TRBV10-3 and TRBJ2-7; 11 nucleotides agree with TRBD2. Germline lookup yields CDR1 ENHRY and CDR2 SYGVKD. The CDR3 covers 15 residues. With V trimmed by 0 bases and J by 6 bases, 4 bases remained unmatched. This CDR3 reads CAISESRLAGGEQYF. CDR3 coding DNA: TGTGCCATCAGTGAGTCGAGGCTAGCGGGAGGCGAGCAGTACTTC.

The chain uses TRBV10-1 and TRBJ2-1; D remains ambiguous. From germline, CDR1 is WNHNN and CDR2 SYGVQD (reference sequence). This CDR3 contains 14 residues. V lost 0 bases and J lost 6, with 9 bases in between. The CDR3 spells CASSESIPGNEQFF. CDR3 bases: TGCGCCAGCAGTGAGTCGATCCCCGGCAATGAGCAGTTCTTC.

The chain employs TRBV9 and TRBJ2-3; D perhaps matches TRBD2 (6 bases). The CDR3 consists of 15 residues. V dropped 3 bases and J dropped 4 bases, with 15 bases sitting between them. Germline lookup yields CDR1 SGDLS and CDR2 YYNGEE. In DNA form, the CDR3 reads TGTGCCAGCAGCGCATCTAGCGTCGTGGCAGATACGCAGTATTTT. It yields the protein CASSASSVVADTQYF. The full variable domain, in which reference TRBV9 and TRBJ2-3 provide the parts outside the CDR3, is DSGVTQTPKHLITATGQRVTLRCSPRSGDLSVYWYQQSLDQGLQFLIQYYNGEERAKGNILERFSAQQFPDLHSELNLSSLELGDSALYFCASSASSVVADTQYFGPGTRLTVL.

This sequence joins TRBV10-1 and TRBJ1-1, with D perhaps TRBD1 (5 bases). This CDR3 comprises 13 residues. CDR1 is WNHNN, CDR2 SYGVQD, per germline (reference sequence). V lost 3 bases and J lost 4, with 9 bases in between. The CDR3 coding sequence is TGCGCCAGCAGTGAACCGGGGACCACTGAAGCTTTCTTT. Residues: CASSEPGTTEAFF.

This clone is medium-sized. The CDR3 region is CASSLLFFGYTF. DNA of the CDR3: TGTGCCAGCAGCTTACTCTTCTTTGGCTACACCTTC. The rearrangement links TRBV13 to TRBJ1-2; D unresolved. The CDR3 covers 12 residues. Trimming removed 2 bases at V and 7 bases at J, with 8 bases between. In germline, CDR1 is PRHDT, CDR2 FYEKMQ (reference sequence).

The chain is built from TRBV27 and TRBJ1-5, with D perhaps TRBD1 (6 bases). The V gene lost 6 bases and the J gene lost 9 bases, with 21 bases spanning the gap. The CDR3 consists of 15 residues. Per germline, CDR1 MNHEY and CDR2 SMNVEV (reference sequence). CDR3 region: CASRGRDMAGTPQHF. CDR3 nucleotides: TGTGCCAGCAGGGGTAGGGACATGGCCGGAACGCCCCAGCATTTT.

This chain joins TRBV4-1 and TRBJ2-7; 11 nucleotides align to TRBD2. V shed 0 bases and J 7 bases; nucleotides not matched to a gene: 5. Germline CDR1 and CDR2: MGHRA and YSYEKL. There are 15 residues in the CDR3. The DNA of the CDR3 is TGCGCCAGCAGCCAAGACACTAGCGGGAGACGTGAGCAGTACTTC. Protein: CASSQDTSGRREQYF.

The V gene is TRBV15, the J gene TRBJ1-2; D perhaps matches TRBD1 (5 bases). V lost 0 bases and J 7 bases, leaving 15 bases between the germline ends. Germline CDR1 is LNHNV and CDR2 is YYDKDF (reference sequence). This CDR3 comprises 15 residues. Here the CDR3 DNA reads TGTGCCACCAGCAGAGATTTGATCAGAGGGGCTGGCTACACCTTC. Protein sequence: CATSRDLIRGAGYTF.

The CDR3 loop reads CASSVDYNEQFF. CDR3 nucleotide sequence: TGTGCCAGCAGCGTAGATTACAATGAGCAGTTCTTC. This chain links TRBV9 with TRBJ2-1, with D hard to call. The CDR3 spans 12 residues. Germline V gene sequence: CDR1 SGDLS, CDR2 YYNGEE. Trimming removed 0 bases at V and 4 bases at J, with 2 bases between.

Remarks on this clone: Other nucleotide sequences from this sample produce the same CDR3. The V gene is TRBV6-6, the J gene TRBJ1-1, with no clear D. Trimming removed 0 bases from V and 8 bases from J, with 7 bases in between. Per the germline V gene, CDR1 is MNHNY and CDR2 is SVGAGI (reference sequence). The CDR3 length is 12 residues. The chain's CDR3 is CASSYSAGEAFF. Here the CDR3 DNA reads TGTGCCAGCAGTTACTCGGCGGGGGAAGCTTTCTTT.

J is TRBJ2-7 and V is TRBV28; weak D call: TRBD1 (6 bases). Germline lookup yields CDR1 MDHEN and CDR2 SYDVKM. The CDR3 has 14 amino acids. V was trimmed by 5 bases and J by 7 bases, leaving 18 bases between them. The CDR3 coding sequence is TGTGCCAGCAGTACTTACTCCGGGACAAGGGAGCAGTACTTC. Its protein is CASSTYSGTREQYF.

The chain links TRBV7-9 to TRBJ1-1; the D is unclear. V lost 11 bases to trimming and J lost 1 base, with 17 bases between them. The CDR3 contains 14 residues. CDR1 is SEHNR, CDR2 FQNEAQ, per germline (reference sequence). The CDR3 coding sequence is TGTGCCGTTCGTCCGGGTCTACCGAACACTGAAGCTTTCTTT. This gives the protein CAVRPGLPNTEAFF.

The rearrangement links TRBV14 to TRBJ2-3; the match to TRBD2 covers 7 bases. CDR3 length: 15 residues. The J segment lost 0 bases and the V segment lost 5 bases, leaving 5 bases of the junction unmatched. Germline values: CDR1 SGHDN, CDR2 FVKESK. The CDR3 loop is CASSISSGSTDTQYF. CDR3 DNA sequence: TGTGCCAGCAGCATATCTAGCGGCAGCACAGATACGCAGTATTTT.

The chain employs TRBV19 and TRBJ2-1; D is unresolved. CDR3 length: 15 amino acids. Trimming cost V 4 bases and J 4 bases, with 14 bases left between them. Germline lookup yields CDR1 LNHDA and CDR2 SQIVND (reference sequence). The chain's CDR3 is CASSTSWGLYNEQFF. The DNA of the CDR3 is TGTGCCAGTAGTACGAGTTGGGGTCTTTACAATGAGCAGTTCTTC. Variable domain in full (rest from reference TRBV19 and TRBJ2-1): DGGITQSPKYLFRKEGQNVTLSCEQNLNHDAMYWYRQDPGQGLRLIYYSQIVNDFQKGDIAEGYSVSREKKESFPLTVTSAQKNPTAFYLCASSTSWGLYNEQFFGPGTRLTVL.

This clone was found once. The chain is built from TRBV5-1 and TRBJ1-1; no clear D. The ends were cut back, 3 bases at V and 5 bases at J, with 11 bases in the middle. CDR1 is SGHRS and CDR2 is YFSETQ in the germline V gene. The CDR3 contains 13 residues. This CDR3 reads CASSSAWGTEAFF. The CDR3 nucleotides read TGCGCCAGCAGCTCAGCCTGGGGAACTGAAGCTTTCTTT.

The rearrangement links TRBV12-5 to TRBJ2-3; D remains unclear. V was clipped by 0 bases and J by 11 bases, with 12 bases between them. The CDR3 runs 13 residues. Germline loops: CDR1 LGHNT, CDR2 FRNRAP. CDR3 residues: CASGLVPGYEQYF. DNA of the CDR3: TGTGCTAGTGGTTTGGTACCGGGCTATGAGCAGTATTTT.

In this sample, this clone turned up a few times. The chain has TRBV5-4 and TRBJ1-2, with unresolved D. CDR3 length: 15 amino acids. V shed 0 bases and J shed 4 bases, with 13 bases lying between them. The V gene's germline CDR1 is SGHNT and CDR2 YYREEE (reference sequence). The CDR3 nucleotides read TGTGCCAGCAGCTTGGCCGGAAACCTACCCTATGGCTACACCTTC. This encodes CASSLAGNLPYGYTF.

The J gene is TRBJ1-5, the V gene TRBV15, with D perhaps matching TRBD1 (6 bases). Trimming stripped 0 bases from V and 5 bases from J, with 11 bases between. In germline, CDR1 is LNHNV, CDR2 YYDKDF (reference sequence). The CDR3 totals 15 residues. The CDR3 spells CATSRDLGGDQPQHF. The DNA of the CDR3 is TGTGCCACCAGCAGAGATTTGGGGGGCGATCAGCCCCAGCATTTT.

This clone has just one count. The gene calls are TRBV28 and TRBJ1-1, with D possibly TRBD1 on 6 matching bases. Germline lookup yields CDR1 MDHEN and CDR2 SYDVKM. V lost 6 bases and J lost 1, with 18 bases in between. This CDR3 has 16 residues. CDR3 sequence: CASRDSQGGRNTEAFF. CDR3 nucleotides: TGTGCCAGCAGAGACTCACAGGGAGGAAGGAACACTGAAGCTTTCTTT.

Relative to its sample, this clone is medium-sized (0.01 to 0.1%). This rearrangement joins TRBV25-1 to TRBJ1-1, with D perhaps TRBD1 (6 bases). CDR1 MGHDK and CDR2 SYGVNS come from the germline V gene. V lost 4 bases to trimming and J lost 3 bases, with 15 bases between them. This CDR3 contains 15 residues. The CDR3 sequence is CASSAPYRADTEAFF. Here the CDR3 DNA reads TGTGCCAGCAGTGCCCCTTACAGGGCTGACACTGAAGCTTTCTTT.

This chain uses TRBV10-1 with TRBJ2-5, with TRBD2 as a possible D gene (6 bases). The J call is doubtful: the DNA matches TRBJ2-7 better. This CDR3 contains 14 residues. In germline, CDR1 is WNHNN, CDR2 SYGVQD (reference sequence). The CDR3 nucleotides read TGCGCCAGCTCTATTGGGAGGTGCTCCTACGAGCAGTACTTC. Translating it yields CASSIGRCSYEQYF.